The next 24 T cell receptor beta chains were all read from a single sample in a study of blood T cell repertoires in COVID-19. Sequenced by immunoSEQ multiplex PCR; TCRdb stores in-frame clones only, minus some. The data show roughly 57,000 clones, 60% to 80% seen once. The sequencing input was peripheral blood. These receptors were obtained from a man aged 60 to 69 with acute or convalescent COVID-19.

The chain is built from TRBV5-5 and TRBJ1-1; possibly TRBD1 for D (6 bases). The V gene's germline CDR1 is SGHKS and CDR2 YYEKEE (reference sequence). V was shortened by 0 bases and J by 7 bases, with 13 bases between the two germline ends. The CDR3 is 14 residues long. This chain's CDR3 is CASSLALNRDEAFF. CDR3 coding DNA: TGTGCCAGCAGCTTGGCCCTTAACAGGGATGAAGCTTTCTTT.

This clone has ten or more counts. V usage is TRBV25-1 and J usage is TRBJ2-1; TRBD1 agrees at 7 bases. V lost 4 bases to trimming and J lost 3 bases; unmatched junction nucleotides: 12. Germline V gives CDR1 MGHDK, CDR2 SYGVNS. CDR3 length: 17 residues. The CDR3 DNA reads as TGTGCCAGCAGTGGACCCCTTCGCCCAGGGGGCTACAATGAGCAGTTCTTC. Translation gives CASSGPLRPGGYNEQFF.

The CDR3 region has the DNA TGTGCCATCAGTCCCACTCCCAGGGATAACACTGAAGCTTTCTTT. Its protein is CAISPTPRDNTEAFF. The chain joins TRBV10-3 to TRBJ1-1, with D tentatively TRBD1 (5 bases). Germline CDR1 and CDR2: ENHRY and SYGVKD. The CDR3 loop spans 15 amino acids. V lost 5 bases and J 2 bases, leaving 15 bases between the germline ends.

The chain is built from TRBV7-2 and TRBJ2-7; D is unclear. CDR3 length equals 12 residues. Trimming removed 5 bases at V and 1 base at J, with 6 bases between. In germline, CDR1 is SGHTA, CDR2 FQGNSA. CDR3 residues: CASSPVSYEQYF. CDR3 bases: TGTGCCAGCAGCCCTGTGTCCTACGAGCAGTACTTC.

This chain connects TRBV4-2 to TRBJ2-7; 9 bases map to TRBD1. From germline, CDR1 is LGHNA and CDR2 YNFKEQ. V was clipped by 0 bases and J by 6 bases; unmatched bases: 9. The CDR3 runs 16 residues. For the CDR3, the DNA is TGTGCCAGCAGCCAAGAAGCGACAGGGGGTGTAAGCGAGCAGTACTTC. Translation gives CASSQEATGGVSEQYF.

The CDR3 region has the DNA TGTGCCAGCAGTTTCGCCCTTGGGGGGATCCAAGAGACCCAGTACTTC. As protein: CASSFALGGIQETQYF. J is TRBJ2-5 and V is TRBV27; tentative D call: TRBD2 (6 bases). V was trimmed by 3 bases and J by 1 base, leaving 15 bases between them. The CDR3 covers 16 residues. The germline CDR1 and CDR2 sequences are MNHEY and SMNVEV (reference sequence).

This clone was seen a handful of times. The V call is TRBV5-4, the J call TRBJ1-2, with 9 bases identical to TRBD1. The CDR3 has 15 amino acids. The trim removed 4 bases at V and 4 bases at J, leaving 8 bases unmatched. CDR1 and CDR2 (germline): SGHNT, YYREEE (reference sequence). CDR3 DNA: TGTGCCAGCAGCGTCAAAAAGACAGGGGGCTATGGCTACACCTTC. It is translated as CASSVKKTGGYGYTF.

The rearrangement links TRBV7-8 to TRBJ2-7; D is perhaps TRBD2 (6 bases). Deletions cut 3 bases from V and 9 bases from J, with 18 bases between. CDR1 is SGHVS, CDR2 FQNEAQ, per germline. The CDR3 has 14 amino acids. The DNA of the CDR3 is TGTGCCAGCAGCTTGGGTGGGCTCGGGGGTCGGCAGTACTTC. This gives the protein CASSLGGLGGRQYF.

The V and J genes are TRBV18 and TRBJ1-1; 8 bases line up with TRBD1. Germline loops: CDR1 KGHSH, CDR2 LQKENI. The junction had 8 bases not matched to a gene; V was cut back by 5 bases and J by 6 bases. The CDR3 contains 14 residues. CDR3 in DNA: TGTGCCAGCTCAGGACAGGGCACGACGGCTGAAGCTTTCTTT. It yields the protein CASSGQGTTAEAFF.

The J gene is TRBJ1-5, the V gene TRBV6-5; D is undetermined. From germline, CDR1 is MNHEY and CDR2 SVGAGI. The CDR3 is made up of 13 amino acids. Trimming took 5 bases from V and 5 from J, leaving 10 bases between them. Written as DNA, the CDR3 is TGTGCCAGCAGTCGGAGGATGCATCAGCCCCAGCATTTT. This encodes CASSRRMHQPQHF.

This clone was counted once. V is TRBV6-5 and J is TRBJ2-7, with D hard to call. The germline V gene has CDR1 MNHEY and CDR2 SVGAGI. This CDR3 has 15 amino acids. V was shortened by 4 bases and J by 2 bases, with 15 bases between the two germline ends. CDR3 residues: CASSLRPAAPYEQYF. The CDR3 nucleotides read TGTGCCAGCAGTTTACGGCCCGCGGCCCCCTACGAGCAGTACTTC.

J is TRBJ1-2 and V is TRBV11-2; D call uncertain. Looked up from germline, CDR1 is SGHAT and CDR2 is FQNNGV. The V end lost 8 bases, the J end lost 5 bases, and 15 bases lay between the germline ends. This CDR3 comprises 13 residues. The CDR3 DNA sequence: TGTGCCAGCCGCGAGGGAATAGGGTATGGCTACACCTTC. As protein: CASREGIGYGYTF.

The chain has TRBV28 and TRBJ1-1; no clear D. This CDR3 has 11 amino acids. Trimming shortened V by 6 bases and J by 3 bases, and 5 bases separated the two germline ends. The germline gives CDR1 MDHEN, CDR2 SYDVKM. CDR3 loop: CASREDTEAFF. CDR3 DNA sequence: TGTGCCAGCAGGGAGGACACTGAAGCTTTCTTT.

The chain couples TRBV25-1 to TRBJ1-2; 7 bases align to TRBD1. There are 13 residues in the CDR3. The trim removed 6 bases at V and 8 bases at J, leaving 9 bases unmatched. Per the germline V gene, CDR1 is MGHDK and CDR2 is SYGVNS. The CDR3 DNA reads TGTGCCAGCAGCCCTACGACAGGGCTGGGCTACACCTTC. Its protein product is CASSPTTGLGYTF.

This chain connects TRBV15 to TRBJ2-1; D possibly corresponds to TRBD2 (5 bases). CDR1 and CDR2 from the germline V gene are LNHNV and YYDKDF (reference sequence). The CDR3 sequence is 15 residues long. V lost 0 bases, J lost 8 bases, and 14 bases lay in between. Written as DNA, the CDR3 is TGTGCCACCAGCAGAGATTTCGGGGTTTTGGATGAGCAGTTCTTC. Translation: CATSRDFGVLDEQFF.

This chain uses TRBV5-4 with TRBJ2-6; no definite D call. Germline lookup yields CDR1 SGHNT and CDR2 YYREEE (reference sequence). This CDR3 has 15 residues. The V gene lost 0 bases and the J gene lost 3 bases, with 7 bases spanning the gap. CDR3 nucleotide sequence: TGTGCCAGCAGCTTGGGGGCAGGTGGGGCCAACGTCCTGACTTTC. It is translated as CASSLGAGGANVLTF.

The V and J genes are TRBV7-9 and TRBJ2-7, with D maybe TRBD1 (6 bases). Trimming removed 2 bases at V and 6 bases at J, with 20 bases between. The CDR3 spans 16 residues. Germline CDR1 reads SEHNR; CDR2 reads FQNEAQ (reference sequence). The CDR3 nucleotides read TGTGCCAGCAGCTTATATGGAGCAGCCGGGACACCCGAGCAGTACTTC. Its translation is CASSLYGAAGTPEQYF.

The chain joins TRBV7-9 to TRBJ1-4, with D unclear. Trimming pared 0 bases from V and 3 bases from J, leaving 8 bases between. The CDR3 is 15 residues long. In germline, CDR1 is SEHNR, CDR2 FQNEAQ (reference sequence). CDR3 in amino acids: CASSLAEGANEKLFF. DNA for the CDR3: TGTGCCAGCAGCTTAGCAGAGGGTGCTAATGAAAAACTGTTTTTT.

This clone was counted only a few times. This chain uses TRBV29-1 with TRBJ2-1; 8 bases fit TRBD1. Germline V lookup: CDR1 SQVTM, CDR2 ANQGSEA. J was trimmed by 5 bases and V by 6 bases; bases with no gene match: 9. CDR3 length: 14 amino acids. CDR3 sequence (DNA): TGCAGCGTGATACCGGGACAGGTTAACAATGAGCAGTTCTTC. Protein product: CSVIPGQVNNEQFF.

This chain uses TRBV12-3 or TRBV12-4 with TRBJ2-7, with TRBD2 as a possible D gene (5 bases). CDR3 length equals 12 residues. V lost 3 bases and J lost 6, with 9 bases in between. The CDR3 sequence: CASSFGSGEQYF. The CDR3 DNA follows: TGTGCCAGCAGTTTTGGCAGCGGCGAGCAGTACTTC.

J is TRBJ1-2 and V is TRBV15; 7 nucleotides align to TRBD1. V lost 5 bases to trimming and J lost 3 bases; unmatched junction nucleotides: 9. The germline V gene encodes CDR1 LNHNV and CDR2 YYDKDF (reference sequence). The CDR3 is 15 amino acids. The CDR3 is CATSLRRDSHYGYTF. DNA of the CDR3: TGTGCCACCAGCCTTAGGCGGGACAGCCACTATGGCTACACCTTC.

The rearrangement links TRBV12-5 to TRBJ2-3, with D possibly being TRBD1 (5 bases). Germline CDR1 LGHNT, CDR2 FRNRAP. The CDR3 is made up of 14 amino acids. Between the trimmed V and J ends, which lost 1 base and 8 bases, there was a span of 13 bases. CDR3 loop: CASGLGQGIGTQYF. CDR3 nucleotides: TGTGCTAGTGGTTTGGGGCAGGGAATTGGTACGCAGTATTTT.

The chain has TRBV2 and TRBJ1-2; D gene uncertain. CDR3 length: 14 residues. Trimming cost V 2 bases and J 2 bases, with 9 bases left between them. Per the germline V gene, CDR1 is SNHLY and CDR2 is FYNNEI. In DNA, the CDR3 is TGTGCCAGCAGTGAAAGGACTGGCAACTATGGCTACACCTTC. Translating it yields CASSERTGNYGYTF.

The genes are TRBV18 and TRBJ2-7; TRBD1 matches at 8 bases. V lost 6 bases to trimming and J lost 3 bases; unmatched junction nucleotides: 1. The CDR3 is 12 amino acids. Germline CDR1 is KGHSH and CDR2 is LQKENI. The CDR3 sequence is CASSTGGYEQYF. CDR3 in DNA: TGTGCCAGCTCTACAGGGGGCTACGAGCAGTACTTC.